This passage covers 25 T cell receptor beta chains from one sample sequenced in a study of memory CD4+ T cells and cytomegalovirus serostatus. Clones were sequenced by immunoSEQ multiplex PCR, and TCRdb holds only the in-frame ones, with some missing. The sample records about 50,000 clones, around 80% being singletons. Single viable CD3+CD4+CD8-CD45RO+ cells were sorted as the memory CD4+ T cells. Sequenced input: memory CD4+ T cells from blood. These TCRs come from an adult in good health and CMV-seronegative.

This clone was seen only a few times. The V gene is TRBV11-2, the J gene TRBJ2-3; no clear D gene. Trimming stripped 5 bases from V and 2 bases from J, with 14 bases between. CDR1 is SGHAT and CDR2 is FQNNGV in the germline V gene. This CDR3 has 15 residues. The CDR3 nucleotides read TGTGCCAGCAGCCATCGACTCCGCTCCACAGATACGCAGTATTTT. This encodes CASSHRLRSTDTQYF.

The genes are TRBV10-3 and TRBJ2-7, with 8 bases identical to TRBD2. The ends lost 6 bases at V and 6 bases at J; junction bases unmatched: 19. The CDR3 extends over 17 amino acids. Germline CDR1 reads ENHRY; CDR2 reads SYGVKD. This CDR3 is CAIRPGEAGGSRPEQYF. The CDR3 coding sequence is TGTGCCATCAGGCCGGGTGAGGCGGGGGGCTCCCGGCCCGAGCAGTACTTC.

The CDR3 here is CASSPLNTQYF. DNA for the CDR3: TGTGCCAGCAGCCCCTTGAATACGCAGTATTTT. The genes are TRBV14 and TRBJ2-3, with D unresolved. The CDR3 is 11 residues long. CDR1 and CDR2 from the germline V gene are SGHDN and FVKESK. The V end lost 4 bases, the J end lost 7 bases, and 6 bases lay between the germline ends.

V usage is TRBV21-1 and J usage is TRBJ1-1. TRBV21-1 is a pseudogene locus. The CDR3 spans 13 residues. In DNA, the CDR3 is TGTGCCAGCAGCAATGGGACGCAGGCTGAAGCTTTCTTT. Its translation is CASSNGTQAEAFF.

In the case of this clone: A junction end diverges from the germline sequence, so it may reflect a read error. The chain recombines TRBV7-7 with TRBJ2-7, with D perhaps TRBD2 (6 bases). Germline V gene sequence: CDR1 SSHAT, CDR2 FNYEAQ (reference sequence). CDR3 length: 14 residues. CDR3 coding DNA: TGTGCTAGCAGCTTAAGGGGACTTACCTACGAGCAGTACTTC. This translates into CASSLRGLTYEQYF. Using reference TRBV7-7 and TRBJ2-7 for the parts outside the CDR3, the full variable domain is GAGVSQSPRYKVTKRGQDVTLRCDPISSHATLYWYQQALGQGPEFLTYFNYEAQPDKSGLPSDRFSAERPEGSISTLTIQRTEQRDSAMYRCASSLRGLTYEQYFGPGTRLTVT.

The chain combines TRBV11-1 with TRBJ2-5; TRBD1 matches at 8 bases. Per the germline V gene, CDR1 is SGHAT and CDR2 is FQDESV (reference sequence). The CDR3 length is 15 residues. After removal of 3 bases from V and 5 bases from J, the junction contained 8 bases not matched to a gene. The CDR3 bases are TGTGCCAGCAGCTTGGCGGCAGGGGGCACGGAGACCCAGTACTTC. This translates into CASSLAAGGTETQYF.

This clone turned up a few times. The chain combines TRBV4-1 with TRBJ1-3; D gene ambiguous. The V gene's germline CDR1 is MGHRA and CDR2 YSYEKL. V lost 1 base and J 0 bases, leaving 4 bases between the germline ends. This CDR3 contains 14 residues. The CDR3 here is CASSQVISGNTIYF. The CDR3 DNA sequence: TGCGCCAGCAGCCAAGTTATCTCTGGAAACACCATATATTTT.

The CDR3, as DNA: TGTGCCAGCAGTTCCCCTAGCGGGACCTACACCGGGGAGCTGTTTTTT. This gives the protein CASSSPSGTYTGELFF. This rearrangement joins TRBV6-5 to TRBJ2-2; 9 nucleotides align to TRBD2. From germline, CDR1 is MNHEY and CDR2 SVGAGI. The V and J ends lost 4 bases and 3 bases, in that order; junction bases with no gene match: 6. The CDR3 spans 16 residues.

Only one count was recorded for this clone. The genes are TRBV7-6 and TRBJ2-5; 12 nucleotides align to TRBD1. Germline loops: CDR1 SGHVS, CDR2 FNYEAQ. The CDR3 covers 16 residues. After removal of 6 bases from V and 5 bases from J, the junction contained 10 bases not matched to a gene. The CDR3 loop is CASSQPGQGASETQYF. The DNA for the CDR3 is TGTGCCAGCAGTCAGCCGGGACAGGGGGCATCGGAGACCCAGTACTTC.

The gene calls are TRBV30 and TRBJ1-1; unclear D gene. Germline V gives CDR1 GTSNPN, CDR2 SVGIG (reference sequence). V gave up 3 bases and J gave up 4 bases, with 9 bases separating them. The CDR3 is made up of 12 amino acids. The CDR3 is CAWSALSTEAFF. CDR3 bases: TGTGCCTGGAGCGCTTTGTCCACTGAAGCTTTCTTT.

This chain connects TRBV28 to TRBJ1-1, with D possibly being TRBD1 (5 bases). The germline V and J ends were trimmed by 5 bases and 1 base, with 17 bases remaining between them. The CDR3 loop spans 16 amino acids. CDR1 MDHEN and CDR2 SYDVKM come from the germline V gene. CDR3 DNA: TGTGCCAGCAGTCCACTTCCGGGACTCAAGAACACTGAAGCTTTCTTT. It encodes CASSPLPGLKNTEAFF.

V is TRBV18 and J is TRBJ2-2; D tentatively fits TRBD1 or TRBD2 (5 bases each). CDR1 KGHSH and CDR2 LQKENI come from the germline V gene. Trimming stripped 6 bases from V and 5 bases from J, with 16 bases between. The CDR3 contains 15 residues. The CDR3 DNA follows: TGTGCCAGCTCTACCCGGGACCTAAGGACCGGGGAGCTGTTTTTT. It encodes CASSTRDLRTGELFF.

This clone was counted a few times. The chain links TRBV5-1 to TRBJ1-6; 7 positions agree with TRBD1. Germline values: CDR1 SGHRS, CDR2 YFSETQ. V dropped 4 bases and J dropped 7; count of bases not matched to a gene: 8. This CDR3 is 15 amino acids long. CDR3 protein: CASSVRQGGNSPLHF. The CDR3 DNA reads as TGCGCCAGCAGCGTAAGACAGGGAGGGAATTCACCCCTCCACTTT.

This rearrangement joins TRBV28 to TRBJ1-4; D uncertain. Deletions cut 5 bases from V and 6 bases from J, with 16 bases between. Per the germline V gene, CDR1 is MDHEN and CDR2 is SYDVKM. The CDR3 has 15 residues. The CDR3 sequence: CASSPPPPGDEKLFF. The DNA for the CDR3 is TGTGCCAGCAGTCCGCCGCCCCCTGGTGATGAAAAACTGTTTTTT.

The chain links TRBV7-2 to TRBJ2-7; D is perhaps TRBD1 (6 bases). Trimming took 3 bases from V and 0 from J, leaving 12 bases between them. In germline, CDR1 is SGHTA, CDR2 FQGNSA. CDR3 length equals 15 residues. The CDR3 DNA follows: TGTGCCAGCAGCTTGTGGACAGAGATCTCCTACGAGCAGTACTTC. It specifies CASSLWTEISYEQYF.

The chain recombines TRBV7-3 with TRBJ2-7; possible D gene TRBD1, 6 bases. The CDR3 consists of 15 residues. The germline V and J ends were trimmed by 2 bases and 2 bases, with 13 bases remaining between them. Germline assignment: CDR1 SGHTA and CDR2 FQGTGA. The CDR3 DNA reads TGTGCCAGCAGCTTACAGGGGTCAGGTCCCTACGAGCAGTACTTC. This codes for CASSLQGSGPYEQYF.

This clone qualifies as medium-sized. The chain employs TRBV7-9 and TRBJ1-1; D is ambiguous. Trimming left V 5 bases short and J 5 bases short, with 12 bases between. Germline V gene lookup returns CDR1 SEHNR and CDR2 FQNEAQ (reference sequence). The CDR3 is 13 residues long. The CDR3 nucleotides are TGTGCCAGCAGCCGAGTACGAGGTACTGAAGCTTTCTTT. Amino acid sequence: CASSRVRGTEAFF.

The rearrangement uses TRBV5-6 and TRBJ2-1, with D possibly matching TRBD1 (5 bases). CDR3 length: 13 residues. Trimming shortened V by 3 bases and J by 7 bases, and 11 bases separated the two germline ends. Germline loops: CDR1 SGHDT, CDR2 YYEEEE. Here the CDR3 reads CASSYKGENEQFF. CDR3 nucleotide sequence: TGTGCCAGCAGCTATAAAGGGGAAAATGAGCAGTTCTTC. Combining the CDR3 with reference TRBV5-6 and TRBJ2-1 gives the whole variable domain DAGVTQSPTHLIKTRGQQVTLRCSPKSGHDTVSWYQQALGQGPQFIFQYYEEEERQRGNFPDRFSGHQFPNYSSELNVNALLLGDSALYLCASSYKGENEQFFGPGTRLTVL.

This rearrangement joins TRBV7-9 to TRBJ1-1, with D hard to call. Trimming took off 1 base at V and 0 bases at J, with 12 bases between the two ends. Germline CDR1 reads SEHNR; CDR2 reads FQNEAQ (reference sequence). The CDR3 consists of 16 residues. The chain's CDR3 is CASSLGRYGMNTEAFF. CDR3 in DNA: TGTGCCAGCAGCTTAGGCCGTTACGGGATGAACACTGAAGCTTTCTTT.

The rearrangement joins TRBV5-6 to TRBJ1-5; D gene uncertain. Trimming left V 2 bases short and J 2 bases short, with 11 bases between. Per the germline V gene, CDR1 is SGHDT and CDR2 is YYEEEE. The CDR3 length is 15 residues. The CDR3 here is CASSFGLKGNQPQHF. The CDR3 nucleotides are TGTGCCAGCAGCTTTGGTCTTAAGGGCAATCAGCCCCAGCATTTT.

This chain joins TRBV28 and TRBJ2-7, with D possibly being TRBD1 (5 bases). CDR3 length: 16 amino acids. V was cut by 6 bases and J by 6 bases, with 24 bases left in between. Germline V lookup: CDR1 MDHEN, CDR2 SYDVKM. The CDR3 region has the DNA TGTGCCAGCAGCCTCTCCGGCAAGGGAAGGGGTGCCGAGCAGTACTTC. Protein: CASSLSGKGRGAEQYF.

Turning to this clone: A read error may produce the germline difference seen at one junction end. The rearrangement links TRBV7-7 to TRBJ2-3; no firm D call. Per the germline V gene, CDR1 is SSHAT and CDR2 is FNYEAQ (reference sequence). The CDR3 loop spans 14 amino acids. CDR3 residues: CASSLGVSAGTQYF. CDR3 nucleotide sequence: TGTGCTAGCAGCTTAGGAGTGTCTGCCGGTACGCAGTATTTT. The full variable domain, its missing parts supplied by reference TRBV7-7 and TRBJ2-3, is GAGVSQSPRYKVTKRGQDVTLRCDPISSHATLYWYQQALGQGPEFLTYFNYEAQPDKSGLPSDRFSAERPEGSISTLTIQRTEQRDSAMYRCASSLGVSAGTQYFGPGTRLTVL.

V gene TRBV7-3 combines with J gene TRBJ2-3; a possible D gene is TRBD2 (6 bases). CDR1 is SGHTA and CDR2 is FQGTGA in the germline V gene. The CDR3 is 13 residues long. Trimming stripped 4 bases from V and 4 bases from J, with 9 bases between. As DNA, the CDR3 is TGTGCCAGCAGCTCGGGGACTCCAGATACGCAGTATTTT. Its translation: CASSSGTPDTQYF.

The rearrangement joins TRBV5-1 to TRBJ2-5; possibly TRBD1 or TRBD2 for D (6 bases each). Germline V lookup: CDR1 SGHRS, CDR2 YFSETQ. Trimming took 2 bases from V and 4 from J, leaving 12 bases between them. This CDR3 is 14 amino acids long. The CDR3 sequence: CASSLTGRTETQYF. In nucleotides, the CDR3 is TGCGCCAGCAGCTTAACAGGGAGGACAGAGACCCAGTACTTC.

The V gene is TRBV5-8, the J gene TRBJ1-2; no clear D gene. Trimming stripped 0 bases from V and 4 bases from J, with 4 bases between. The CDR3 runs to 12 residues. Looked up from germline, CDR1 is SGHTS and CDR2 is YDEGEE. The CDR3 here is CASSLGTYGYTF. The CDR3 region has the DNA TGTGCCAGCAGCTTGGGCACCTATGGCTACACCTTC.